Sequencing of this T cell receptor beta chain was carried out in a study of shared clonotypes between healthy human individuals. As for the study in general: Serving as donors were two women and a few men, whose ages spanned 18 to 49.

Around 90 million PBMCs served as the genomic DNA source for unsorted samples. Only in-frame clones appear in the TCRdb table, and some are missing; sequencing was by immunoSEQ multiplex PCR. The table has about 490,000 clones, about 79% seen once. This sequence was found in a woman in her thirties or forties in good health. Some clones in this sample may be carry-over from other donors' samples. What was sequenced was PBMCs.

CDR3 bases: TGCGCCAGCAGGCTGGCCGGGAGACCCTACAATGAGCAGTTCTTC. Translation gives CASRLAGRPYNEQFF. The genes are TRBV5-1 and TRBJ2-1; weak D call: TRBD2 (6 bases). This CDR3 has 15 residues. Germline CDR1 SGHRS, CDR2 YFSETQ. The ends were cut back, 5 bases at V and 2 bases at J, with 14 bases in the middle.